The T cell receptor beta chain under discussion was sequenced for a study of T cells in Graves' hyperthyroidism and ophthalmopathy. Overall study results and limits: The authors' 13 V-J model separated ophthalmopathy from stable hyperthyroidism. Most thyroid clonotypes that were expanded above 0.001 also turned up in blood. Before onset, ophthalmopathy was predicted by the model a median around 6 months earlier.

The PBMCs had their origin in around 9.1 ml of fresh peripheral blood. Germline V lookup: CDR1 MNHEY, CDR2 SMNVEV (reference sequence). The CDR3 covers 14 residues. After removal of 6 bases from V and 5 bases from J, the junction contained 8 bases not matched to a gene. This clonotype has ten or more counts. Its antigen is unidentified. RNA transcripts were the template for amplifying TCR beta CDR3 regions. The HTBI set primed first-round TCR CDR3 RT-PCR. TCRdb called the multiplex PCR reads again in MiXCR, with one record for every CDR3 protein. Of under 350,000 distinct CDR3 sequences listed, 15% to 20% are singletons.

Source material: blood. The chain employs TRBV27 and TRBJ1-1; 8 positions agree with TRBD1. This clonotype was obtained from a woman between 50 and 59 years old with Graves' hyperthyroidism. The CDR3 spells CASSLGQGWTEAFF. DNA for the CDR3: TGTGCCAGCAGCCTCGGACAGGGATGGACTGAAGCTTTCTTT.